What follows are 10 T cell receptor beta chains derived from one specimen sequenced in a study of identical twins (dated by TCRdb to the mid-2010s). Library method: 5' RACE. These reads were obtained on an Illumina HiSeq 2000. TCRdb trimmed public reads at Q25 via fastp, called clones via MiXCR and kept in-frame beta chains. CDR3 protein duplicates are merged, each entry listing the most common genes and DNA. For this sample there are 250,000 or so distinct CDR3 sequences; roughly 7.5% appear just once. The ten largest clones add up to approximately 5.4% of the sample. This sample also appeared in a second study, on yellow fever vaccine responses in identical twins.

The sample consisted of CD8+ T cells sorted from blood. The source of these receptors is a woman younger than 35 in good health.

The gene calls are TRBV4-1 and TRBJ2-5; possibly TRBD2 for D (6 bases). Germline CDR1 and CDR2: MGHRA and YSYEKL. V shed 3 bases and J shed 2 bases, with 13 bases lying between them. The CDR3 contains 15 residues. CDR3 amino acids: CASSQRGLAQETQYF. The CDR3 DNA reads as TGCGCCAGCAGCCAGCGTGGTCTAGCGCAAGAGACCCAGTACTTC.

This clonotype appeared a few times. This rearrangement joins TRBV28 to TRBJ2-1; 10 bases line up with TRBD1. Looked up from germline, CDR1 is MDHEN and CDR2 is SYDVKM. V lost 4 bases to trimming and J lost 8 bases; unmatched junction nucleotides: 14. The CDR3 length is 17 residues. As DNA, the CDR3 is TGTGCCAGCAGTTCCACCCCGGGACAGGGGTTAAGCGATGAGCAGTTCTTC. Its protein is CASSSTPGQGLSDEQFF.

The rearrangement joins TRBV6-1 to TRBJ2-3; D call uncertain. This CDR3 is 15 amino acids long. Trimming stripped 3 bases from V and 4 bases from J, with 14 bases between. Per germline, CDR1 MNHNS and CDR2 SASEGT. CDR3 sequence: CASSESSSGADTQYF. The CDR3 DNA reads TGTGCCAGCAGTGAGTCTTCTTCGGGCGCAGATACGCAGTATTTT.

Written as DNA, the CDR3 is TGTGCCAGCAGTTTTCCGGAGACCCAGTACTTC. Translating gives CASSFPETQYF. This chain joins TRBV6-2 or TRBV6-3 and TRBJ2-5; D gene uncertain. CDR1 and CDR2 (germline): MNHEY, SVGEGT. This CDR3 spans 11 amino acids. V was cut by 4 bases and J by 5 bases, with 5 bases left in between.

This clonotype was observed at least ten times. This chain uses TRBV6-4 with TRBJ2-1; D gene uncertain. Trimming removed 0 bases at V and 6 bases at J, with 12 bases between. CDR1 and CDR2 (germline): MRHNA, SNTAGT. CDR3 length: 15 residues. The CDR3 loop reads CASSDSGDLGNEQFF. Here the CDR3 DNA reads TGTGCCAGCAGTGACTCAGGAGACTTGGGCAATGAGCAGTTCTTC.

V is TRBV6-2 or TRBV6-3 and J is TRBJ2-7; D unresolved. This CDR3 region has 11 residues. Trimming shortened V by 6 bases and J by 2 bases, and 5 bases separated the two germline ends. Germline CDR1 and CDR2: MNHEY and SVGEGT. Written as DNA, the CDR3 is TGTGCCAGCAGGTCCGCCTACGAGCAGTACTTC. Amino acid sequence: CASRSAYEQYF.

Remarks on this clonotype: This may arise from a read error, as a much more abundant clone is one base away. The chain combines TRBV4-2 with TRBJ2-2; 10 positions match TRBD2. This CDR3 is built from 17 residues. From germline, CDR1 is LGHNA and CDR2 YNFKEQ. The CDR3 here is CASSKVAGGANTGGLFF. Written as DNA, the CDR3 is TGTGCCAGCAGCAAAGTAGCGGGGGGAGCGAACACCGGGGGGCTGTTTTTT.

A few counts support this clonotype. V gene TRBV4-1 combines with J gene TRBJ2-5; the match to TRBD1 covers 9 bases. Trimming took 3 bases from V and 7 from J; bases not matched to a gene: 12. CDR3 length: 16 residues. Per the germline V gene, CDR1 is MGHRA and CDR2 is YSYEKL. CDR3 in amino acids: CASSQVVGQGMWTQYF. The CDR3 DNA follows: TGCGCCAGCAGCCAGGTAGTGGGACAGGGAATGTGGACCCAGTACTTC.

In its sample, this clonotype was seen a few times. The rearrangement joins TRBV7-6 to TRBJ2-2; D might be TRBD2 (5 bases). The germline CDR1 and CDR2 sequences are SGHVS and FNYEAQ. V was shortened by 0 bases and J by 8 bases, with 13 bases between the two germline ends. The CDR3 loop spans 15 amino acids. CDR3 sequence reads: CASSLAATPGGELFF. The CDR3, as DNA: TGTGCCAGCAGCTTAGCCGCGACCCCGGGAGGGGAGCTGTTTTTT.

This clonotype has a handful of counts. V is TRBV12-3 or TRBV12-4 and J is TRBJ2-7; TRBD1 might be the D (6 bases). The CDR3 is 14 residues long. V was shortened by 3 bases and J by 4 bases, with 13 bases between the two germline ends. CDR3 in amino acids: CASSFDRRLYEQYF. The CDR3, as DNA: TGTGCCAGCAGTTTTGACAGGCGACTTTACGAGCAGTACTTC.